The clone carrying this T cell receptor beta chain turned up a few times. This sample stems from a study of identical twins. Unmatched junction bases numbered 7, after V lost 8 bases and J lost 0 bases. Germline loops: CDR1 SNHLY, CDR2 FYNNEI. This CDR3 is 15 amino acids long. Each CDR3 protein gets one entry after TCRdb re-called the 5' RACE reads with MiXCR. The sample lists about 480,000 distinct CDR3 sequences, 14% occurring once. These data are also associated with another study on yellow fever vaccine responses in identical twins.

The chain recombines TRBV2 with TRBJ2-3; 8 nucleotides align to TRBD1. Source material: CD4+ T cells sorted from blood. This sequence originates from a woman in her late teens or twenties in good health. CDR3 DNA sequence: TGTGCCAGCGGCGGGACAGGTTCTAGCACAGATACGCAGTATTTT. This translates into CASGGTGSSTDTQYF.